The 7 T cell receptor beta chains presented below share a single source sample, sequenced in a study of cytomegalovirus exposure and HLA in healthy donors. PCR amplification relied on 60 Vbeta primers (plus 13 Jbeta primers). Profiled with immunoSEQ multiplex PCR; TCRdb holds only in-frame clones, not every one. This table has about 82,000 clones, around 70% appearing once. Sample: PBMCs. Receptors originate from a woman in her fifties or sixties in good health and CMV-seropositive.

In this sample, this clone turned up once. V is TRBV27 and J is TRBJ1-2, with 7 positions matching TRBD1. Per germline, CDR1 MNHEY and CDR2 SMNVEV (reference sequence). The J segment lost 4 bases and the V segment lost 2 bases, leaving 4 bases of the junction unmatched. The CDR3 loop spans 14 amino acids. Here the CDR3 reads CASSLRQGTYGYTF. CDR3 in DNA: TGTGCCAGCAGTTTACGACAGGGTACCTATGGCTACACCTTC.

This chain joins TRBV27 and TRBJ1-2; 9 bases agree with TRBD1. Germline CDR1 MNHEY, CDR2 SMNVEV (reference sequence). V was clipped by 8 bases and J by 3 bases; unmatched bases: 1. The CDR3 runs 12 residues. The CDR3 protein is CASWTGDYGYTF. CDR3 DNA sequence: TGTGCCAGCTGGACAGGGGACTATGGCTACACCTTC.

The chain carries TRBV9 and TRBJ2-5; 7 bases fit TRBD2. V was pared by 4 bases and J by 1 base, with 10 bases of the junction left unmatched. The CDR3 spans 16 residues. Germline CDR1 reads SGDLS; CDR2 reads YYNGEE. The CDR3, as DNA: TGTGCCAGCAGCCACCCCAGTTGGGGGGGCCAAGAGACCCAGTACTTC. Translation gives CASSHPSWGGQETQYF.

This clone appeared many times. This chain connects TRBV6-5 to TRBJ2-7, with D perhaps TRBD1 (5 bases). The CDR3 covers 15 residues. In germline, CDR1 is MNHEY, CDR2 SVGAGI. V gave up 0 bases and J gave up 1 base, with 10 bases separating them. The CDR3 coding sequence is TGTGCCAGCAGTTACTCCCCGGACACATCCTACGAGCAGTACTTC. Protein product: CASSYSPDTSYEQYF.

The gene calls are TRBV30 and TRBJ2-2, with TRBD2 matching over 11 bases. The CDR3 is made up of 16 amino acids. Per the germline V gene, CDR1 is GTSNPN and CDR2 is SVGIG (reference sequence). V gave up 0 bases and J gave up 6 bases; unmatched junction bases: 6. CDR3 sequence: CAWSVSGRAGAGELFF. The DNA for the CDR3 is TGTGCCTGGAGTGTTAGCGGGAGGGCCGGGGCCGGGGAGCTGTTTTTT. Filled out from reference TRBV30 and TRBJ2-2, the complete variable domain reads SQTIHQWPATLVQPVGSPLSLECTVEGTSNPNLYWYRQAAGRGLQLLFYSVGIGQISSEVPQNLSASRPQDRQFILSSKKLLLSDSGFYLCAWSVSGRAGAGELFFGEGSRLTVL.

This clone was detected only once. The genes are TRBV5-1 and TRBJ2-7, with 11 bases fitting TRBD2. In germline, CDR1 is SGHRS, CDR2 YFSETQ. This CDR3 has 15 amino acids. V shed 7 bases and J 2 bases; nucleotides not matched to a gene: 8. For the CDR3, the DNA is TGCGCCAGCCGCCTGACTAGCGGGACCACCTACGAGCAGTACTTC. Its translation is CASRLTSGTTYEQYF.

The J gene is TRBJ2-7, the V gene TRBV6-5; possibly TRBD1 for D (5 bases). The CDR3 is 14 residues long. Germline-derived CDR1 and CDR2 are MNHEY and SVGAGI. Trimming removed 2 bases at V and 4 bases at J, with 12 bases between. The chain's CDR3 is CASSYRGHQYEQYF. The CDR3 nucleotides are TGTGCCAGCAGTTACCGAGGACACCAGTACGAGCAGTACTTC.